The rows below give T cell receptor beta chains drawn from one sample of a study of blood T cell repertoires in COVID-19. TCRdb keeps only in-frame clones here, not all; method: immunoSEQ multiplex PCR. The table shows about 200,000 clones, with roughly 80% occurring only once. Input material: peripheral blood. The receptors were gathered from a woman aged 80 or over with COVID-19, enrolled during active disease. The CDR3 runs from the conserved cysteine through the conserved F or W. The D gene is left open where the match is weak. A row's size may be missing; if present it is once, few, many or a size class.

clone size,D gene,J gene,V gene,CDR3 DNA,CDR3 protein
NA,TRBD2,TRBJ2-3,TRBV19,TGTGCCAGTAGTCTTTCGAGCGGGAGTGTCACAGATACGCAGTATTTT,CASSLSSGSVTDTQYF
NA,NA,TRBJ1-1,TRBV27,TGTGCCAGCAGCCTATGGGTAGGGTCGGTGGGGGGTAAAAATATGGTGGATGAAGCTTTCTTT,CASSLWVGSVGGKNMVDEAFF
NA,TRBD1,TRBJ1-5,TRBV12-3/TRBV12-4,TGTGCCAGCAGTTTCAGGGGGGATCAGCCCCAGCATTTT,CASSFRGDQPQHF
NA,TRBD1,TRBJ1-6,TRBV19,TGTGCCAGTAGTGCAACAGGGACAGGGAGGCGTTCACCCCTCCACTTT,CASSATGTGRRSPLHF
NA,TRBD1,TRBJ1-1,TRBV29-1,TGCAGCGTCGAGGGACAGGGAGGCACTGAAGCTTTCTTT,CSVEGQGGTEAFF
NA,NA,TRBJ1-1,TRBV5-1,TGCGCCAGCAGCTTCGGGTCCGGGGGCACTGAAGCTTTCTTT,CASSFGSGGTEAFF
NA,NA,TRBJ1-2,TRBV4-1,TGCGCCAGCAGCTTCAGCCCCGGCGGGGCTGGCTACACCTTC,CASSFSPGGAGYTF
NA,NA,TRBJ1-2,TRBV28,TGTGCCAGCAGTTTAGGAGGGTTCGGCTACACCTTC,CASSLGGFGYTF
NA,NA,TRBJ1-5,TRBV5-8,TGTGCCAGCAGCTATGGACATCTCATAGATCAGCCCCAGCATTTT,CASSYGHLIDQPQHF
once,NA,TRBJ1-2,TRBV4-2,TGTGCCAGCAGCCCTGGGTCCGGAGGGGCAAACTATGGCTACACCTTC,CASSPGSGGANYGYTF
NA,TRBD2,TRBJ2-7,TRBV5-1,TGCGCCAGCAGCTTTAGCGGGAGAAGAGCCTACGAGCAGTACTTC,CASSFSGRRAYEQYF
NA,NA,TRBJ2-5,TRBV6-2/TRBV6-3,TGTGCCAGCAGTTATCTTGGGAGAGACCTCCAAGAGACCCAGTACTTC,CASSYLGRDLQETQYF
NA,TRBD1,TRBJ2-5,TRBV3-1/TRBV3-2,TGTGCCAGCAGCGCCAGGACAGGGGGCGTGCAAGAGACCCAGTACTTC,CASSARTGGVQETQYF
NA,TRBD2,TRBJ2-5,TRBV9,TGTGCCAGCAGCGTGGGGCTAGCGGGGGTAAACCAAGAGACCCAGTACTTC,CASSVGLAGVNQETQYF
few,TRBD2,TRBJ2-7,TRBV5-1,TGCGCCAGCAGCTTGGAACCTACTTCGACTAGCGGGAGGGCCTACGAGCAGTACTTC,CASSLEPTSTSGRAYEQYF
NA,TRBD1,TRBJ1-4,TRBV7-9,TGTGCCAGCAGCTTAGGGTCGGGACAGAGTAATGAAAAACTGTTTTTT,CASSLGSGQSNEKLFF
few,TRBD2,TRBJ2-7,TRBV10-2,TGCGCCAGCAGGGGACTAGCGGGGTACGAGCAGTACTTC,CASRGLAGYEQYF